Each of the 29 T cell receptor beta chains below was sequenced from the same sample in a study of regulatory T cells in long-lasting Graves disease. For TCR beta, libraries came from iRepertoire HTBI primers and Arm-PCR of CDR3 regions. TCRdb re-analysed the multiplex PCR reads in MiXCR, keeping a single row per CDR3 protein. The repertoire holds hundreds of thousands of distinct CDR3 sequences, with about 14% as singletons. Time point of the sample: newly diagnosed GD, antithyroid drugs for less than 3 months. The TCR library was made from RNA extracted from PBMCs. These sequences were also reported in another study, on T cells in Graves' hyperthyroidism and ophthalmopathy.

Sequences were derived from peripheral blood mononuclear cells (PBMCs), sampled at new diagnosis, from a patient treated with antithyroid drugs. These receptors were taken from a man under 40 with Graves disease.

This clonotype was recorded at least ten times. J is TRBJ1-2 and V is TRBV12-5; D remains ambiguous. V shed 3 bases and J shed 8 bases, with 7 bases lying between them. The germline V gene has CDR1 LGHNT and CDR2 FRNRAP. The length of the CDR3 is 11 residues. The CDR3 DNA sequence: TGTGCTAGTGGTTTCGGGGTCGGCTACACCTTC. Translated, it gives CASGFGVGYTF.

This clonotype has a count of ten or more. The genes are TRBV5-1 and TRBJ2-7; D is unclear. V was cut by 1 base and J by 4 bases, with 12 bases left in between. CDR3 length: 14 residues. CDR1 is SGHRS and CDR2 is YFSETQ in the germline V gene. In DNA, the CDR3 is TGCGCCAGCAGCTTGTCGAATAGCTGGTACGAGCAGTACTTC. This translates into CASSLSNSWYEQYF.

This clonotype occurred many times. The chain uses TRBV14 and TRBJ1-1, with 8 bases identical to TRBD1. Germline assignment: CDR1 SGHDN and CDR2 FVKESK. The CDR3 spans 14 residues. V dropped 4 bases and J dropped 0; count of bases not matched to a gene: 1. The CDR3 sequence is CASSPGQVNTEAFF. CDR3 DNA sequence: TGTGCCAGCAGCCCGGGACAGGTGAACACTGAAGCTTTCTTT.

This clonotype was detected ten times or more. The chain links TRBV7-2 to TRBJ2-5; TRBD1 matches at 7 bases. The V gene's germline CDR1 is SGHTA and CDR2 FQGNSA. The J segment lost 2 bases and the V segment lost 1 base, leaving 4 bases of the junction unmatched. CDR3 length equals 15 residues. This CDR3 is CASSLEGAVQETQYF. The CDR3 DNA is TGTGCCAGCAGCTTAGAGGGGGCGGTTCAAGAGACCCAGTACTTC.

Turning to this clonotype: A far bigger clonotype differs at one base, so this is likely a read error. The conserved phenylalanine or tryptophan is not found at the CDR3 terminus, so this likely reflects a read error. The chain uses TRBV5-5 and TRBJ1-1, with no clear D. Germline assignment: CDR1 SGHKS and CDR2 YYEKEE (reference sequence). CDR3 size: 14 residues. The V end lost 5 bases, the J end lost 6 bases, and 17 bases lay between the germline ends. CDR3 amino acids: CASSQTSARAEAFS. CDR3 coding DNA: TGTGCCAGCAGTCAAACAAGTGCGCGGGCTGAAGCTTTCTCT.

This clonotype was seen at least ten times. The rearrangement uses TRBV6-1 and TRBJ1-1; unclear D gene. CDR3 length: 14 amino acids. The germline V and J ends were trimmed by 9 bases and 1 base, with 15 bases remaining between them. Germline V gene data show CDR1 as MNHNS and CDR2 as SASEGT. CDR3 sequence: CASGPIRSNTEAFF. DNA for the CDR3: TGTGCCAGTGGCCCGATTAGATCGAACACTGAAGCTTTCTTT.

This clonotype was counted ten times or more. The chain combines TRBV12-3 or TRBV12-4 with TRBJ2-3; D call uncertain. The J call may not be correct, given that the DNA end is closer to TRBJ2-1. The CDR3 contains 13 residues. CDR3 sequence (DNA): TGTGCCAGCAGTCCCCTCGCCCGAGCACGGCAGTTCTTC. It encodes CASSPLARARQFF.

This clonotype was observed a handful of times. The V and J genes are TRBV27 and TRBJ2-3; tentatively, D is TRBD1 (6 bases). Per germline, CDR1 MNHEY and CDR2 SMNVEV (reference sequence). Trimming took 3 bases from V and 2 from J, leaving 9 bases between them. This CDR3 has 14 amino acids. The CDR3 reads CASSFPGVTDTQYF. CDR3 in DNA: TGTGCCAGCAGTTTCCCAGGGGTCACAGATACGCAGTATTTT.

This chain joins TRBV6-2 or TRBV6-3 and TRBJ2-7; D unclear. V gave up 6 bases and J gave up 2 bases, with 8 bases separating them. The V gene's germline CDR1 is MNHEY and CDR2 SVGEGT. The CDR3 length is 12 residues. In DNA, the CDR3 is TGTGCCAGCAGGCCGACAACCTACGAGCAGTACTTC. Amino acids: CASRPTTYEQYF.

This clonotype was counted only a few times. The gene calls are TRBV6-1 and TRBJ2-7; maybe TRBD1 (6 bases). Germline V gene lookup returns CDR1 MNHNS and CDR2 SASEGT. The CDR3 has 15 residues. V lost 6 bases and J 5 bases, leaving 20 bases between the germline ends. The DNA for the CDR3 is TGTGCCAGCAGCTCCGATGGGGGCCCAAGCGACGAGCAGTACTTC. Its translation: CASSSDGGPSDEQYF.

This clonotype was picked up many times. The rearrangement uses TRBV12-5 and TRBJ2-3; D remains unclear. V was trimmed by 0 bases and J by 3 bases, leaving 1 base between them. The CDR3 covers 12 residues. Germline V gene data show CDR1 as LGHNT and CDR2 as FRNRAP. CDR3 DNA: TGTGCTAGTGGTTTGGTAACAGATACGCAGTATTTT. Protein sequence: CASGLVTDTQYF.

This clonotype has at least ten counts. CDR3 in amino acids: CASSQVRETQYF. The CDR3 region has the DNA TGTGCCAGCAGCCAAGTCCGAGAGACCCAGTACTTC. This chain uses TRBV14 with TRBJ2-5; D unclear. Between the trimmed V and J ends, which lost 1 base and 4 bases, there was a span of 4 bases. The CDR3 is 12 amino acids. The germline CDR1 and CDR2 sequences are SGHDN and FVKESK.

Many counts were recorded for this clonotype. V gene TRBV12-3 or TRBV12-4 combines with J gene TRBJ1-2; unclear D gene. Trimming removed 2 bases from V and 5 bases from J, with 15 bases in between. The CDR3 length is 15 residues. The chain's CDR3 is CASSLKGPVLYGYTF. For the CDR3, the DNA is TGTGCCAGCAGTTTAAAAGGACCCGTTTTGTATGGCTACACCTTC.

This clonotype was observed many times. This chain's CDR3 is CATSRDGGGSSYNEQFF. DNA for the CDR3: TGTGCCACCAGCAGAGATGGGGGAGGGAGCTCCTACAATGAGCAGTTCTTC. The chain carries TRBV15 and TRBJ2-1, with 7 bases matching TRBD2. This CDR3 is built from 17 residues. Per germline, CDR1 LNHNV and CDR2 YYDKDF (reference sequence). Unmatched junction bases numbered 5, after V lost 0 bases and J lost 0 bases.

On this clonotype: Mismatch with germline at one junction end may stem from a read error. The chain links TRBV12-3 or TRBV12-4 to TRBJ2-7, with 9 bases aligning to TRBD2. CDR3 size: 14 residues. CDR3 nucleotide sequence: TGTGCCAGCAATTTAGCGGGGGTGTCCTACGAGCAGTACTTC. It translates to CASNLAGVSYEQYF.

In this sample, this clonotype turned up many times. The rearrangement joins TRBV20-1 to TRBJ2-7; D tentatively reads TRBD1 or TRBD2 (6 bases each). Germline loops: CDR1 DFQATT, CDR2 SNEGSKA (reference sequence). The ends were cut back, 6 bases at V and 4 bases at J, with 16 bases in the middle. This CDR3 has 13 residues. The CDR3 loop reads CSARKGGWYEQYF. The CDR3 DNA sequence: TGCAGTGCACGAAAGGGGGGTTGGTACGAGCAGTACTTC.

This clonotype has at least ten counts. The chain carries TRBV6-1 and TRBJ1-4; D gene ambiguous. V was pared by 8 bases and J by 6 bases, with 13 bases between. The CDR3 sequence is 13 residues long. Germline V CDR1 and CDR2: MNHNS, SASEGT. The CDR3 sequence is CASCLPGDEKLFF. CDR3 coding DNA: TGTGCCAGCTGTCTACCCGGGGATGAAAAACTGTTTTTT.

CDR3 amino acids: CASSYSGLAGGGEQYF. The CDR3 DNA follows: TGTGCCAGCAGTTACTCGGGACTAGCGGGAGGGGGAGAGCAGTACTTC. This chain links TRBV6-2 or TRBV6-3 with TRBJ2-7, with 16 nucleotides matching TRBD2. The CDR3 has 16 amino acids. Germline lookup yields CDR1 MNHEY and CDR2 SVGEGT. V was pared by 0 bases and J by 7 bases, with 3 bases of the junction left unmatched.

In this sample, this clonotype turned up many times. The chain employs TRBV3-1 and TRBJ2-7; D ambiguous. V lost 4 bases and J lost 0, with 13 bases in between. The germline V gene encodes CDR1 LGHDT and CDR2 YNNKEL (reference sequence). The CDR3 runs 15 residues. The CDR3 spells CASSPRSAYSYEQYF. The CDR3 nucleotides are TGTGCCAGCAGCCCGAGAAGCGCCTACTCCTACGAGCAGTACTTC.

On this clonotype: One end of the junction varies from germline; a read error may be responsible. The gene calls are TRBV9 and TRBJ2-3; the match to TRBD1 covers 8 bases. This CDR3 has 16 residues. Germline V gene lookup returns CDR1 SGDLS and CDR2 YYNGEE. The CDR3 DNA follows: TGCGCCAGCAGCTTGAAGCAGGGGGCGCGTGCAGATACGCAGTATTTT. Translating gives CASSLKQGARADTQYF.

The gene calls are TRBV7-2 and TRBJ2-7, with TRBD2 as a possible D gene (7 bases). Germline V gives CDR1 SGHTA, CDR2 FQGNSA. The V end was cut by 7 bases, the J end by 1 base, with 14 bases between. CDR3 length: 14 residues. The CDR3 here is CASTRGGGSYEQYF. The CDR3 DNA sequence: TGTGCCAGCACTAGGGGGGGCGGTTCCTACGAGCAGTACTTC.

Concerning this clonotype itself: This may stem from a read error, because a much larger clone lies one nucleotide away. As the CDR3 is not closed by the conserved phenylalanine or tryptophan, this likely results from a read error. The chain uses TRBV29-1 and TRBJ1-1; D call uncertain. CDR3 length: 13 amino acids. The V and J ends lost 3 bases and 0 bases respectively, with 8 bases between them. Looked up from germline, CDR1 is SQVTM and CDR2 is ANQGSEA. The CDR3 loop is CSVESSLNTEAFL. CDR3 in DNA: TGCAGCGTTGAGTCCAGTTTGAACACTGAAGCTTTCCTT.

Note on this clonotype: Being one base from a much bigger clone, this may be a read error. V usage is TRBV5-6 and J usage is TRBJ2-7, with TRBD1 matching over 12 bases. The V gene end was trimmed by 3 bases and the J gene end by 6 bases; junction bases not matched to a gene: 10. This CDR3 is built from 16 residues. CDR1 is SGHDT and CDR2 is YYEEEE in the germline V gene. CDR3: CASSSHPGQGASEQYF. The CDR3 nucleotides read TGTGCCAGCAGCTCCCACCCGGGACAGGGGGCGAGCGAGCAGTACTTC.

The sample holds many counts of this clonotype. The DNA of the CDR3 is TGTGCCAGCAGTTTTGAGCATAACTATGGCTACACCTTC. Protein sequence: CASSFEHNYGYTF. V is TRBV27 and J is TRBJ1-2; D gene uncertain. Germline assignment: CDR1 MNHEY and CDR2 SMNVEV (reference sequence). The length of the CDR3 is 13 residues. V was clipped by 3 bases and J by 1 base, with 6 bases between them.

The table lists this clonotype with a few counts. V is TRBV20-1 and J is TRBJ2-7, with D possibly matching TRBD2 (6 bases). Germline V gene lookup returns CDR1 DFQATT and CDR2 SNEGSKA (reference sequence). The CDR3 contains 14 residues. V shed 4 bases and J shed 2 bases, with 15 bases lying between them. The CDR3 sequence is CSATPTAGPYEQYF. The CDR3 DNA sequence: TGCAGTGCTACTCCTACGGCGGGGCCCTACGAGCAGTACTTC.

This chain joins TRBV11-2 and TRBJ2-3; 12 nucleotides agree with TRBD2. CDR3 length: 16 amino acids. CDR1 and CDR2 from the germline V gene are SGHAT and FQNNGV. V dropped 5 bases and J dropped 5; count of bases not matched to a gene: 8. The CDR3 bases are TGTGCCAGCAGCCGACTAGCGGGAGCCCTTGGAGATACGCAGTATTTT. Its protein product is CASSRLAGALGDTQYF.

Details on this clonotype: A clone one base away is much larger, so this may be a read error. This chain uses TRBV2 with TRBJ2-1; 8 positions match TRBD2. Germline values: CDR1 SNHLY, CDR2 FYNNEI. CDR3 size: 14 residues. CDR3 nucleotide sequence: TGTGCCAGAGACGTAGCGGGAATTGAAGGTGAGCAGTCCTTC. As protein: CARDVAGIEGEQSF.

This clonotype has just a few counts. The chain uses TRBV7-9 and TRBJ2-2; 7 bases map to TRBD2. Germline-derived CDR1 and CDR2 are SEHNR and FQNEAQ (reference sequence). The CDR3 consists of 15 residues. V lost 5 bases, J lost 6 bases, and 9 bases stayed unmatched. The CDR3 region is CASSPGRAGPGELFF. Written as DNA, the CDR3 is TGTGCCAGCAGCCCGGGGAGGGCCGGGCCCGGGGAGCTGTTTTTT.

V usage is TRBV5-8 and J usage is TRBJ1-3; TRBD1 agrees at 7 bases. With V trimmed by 1 base and J by 0 bases, 7 bases remained unmatched. Per the germline V gene, CDR1 is SGHTS and CDR2 is YDEGEE. The CDR3 contains 17 residues. In DNA form, the CDR3 reads TGTGCCAGCAGCTTGATAACCGGGACAGACTCTGGAAACACCATATATTTT. It codes for CASSLITGTDSGNTIYF. Filled out from reference TRBV5-8 and TRBJ1-3, the complete variable domain reads EAGVTQSPTHLIKTRGQQATLRCSPISGHTSVYWYQQALGLGLQFLLWYDEGEERNRGNFPPRFSGRQFPNYSSELNVNALELEDSALYLCASSLITGTDSGNTIYFGEGSWLTVV.